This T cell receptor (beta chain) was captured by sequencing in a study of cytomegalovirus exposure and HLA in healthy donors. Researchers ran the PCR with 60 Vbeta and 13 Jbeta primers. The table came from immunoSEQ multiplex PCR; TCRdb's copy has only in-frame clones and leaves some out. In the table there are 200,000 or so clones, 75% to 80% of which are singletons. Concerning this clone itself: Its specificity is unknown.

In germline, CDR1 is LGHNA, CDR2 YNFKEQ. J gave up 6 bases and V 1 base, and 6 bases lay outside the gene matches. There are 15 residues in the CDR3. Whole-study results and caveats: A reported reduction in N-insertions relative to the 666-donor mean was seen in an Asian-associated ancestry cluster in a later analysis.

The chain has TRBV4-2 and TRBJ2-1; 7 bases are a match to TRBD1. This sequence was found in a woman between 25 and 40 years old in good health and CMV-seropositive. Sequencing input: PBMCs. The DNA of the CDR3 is TGTGCCAGCAGCCAAGGGATAGGGGGCGGCAATGAGCAGTTCTTC. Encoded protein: CASSQGIGGGNEQFF.